This T cell receptor beta chain was observed in a study of CD8+ T cells in alopecia areata. Whole-study context: Treated individuals took tofacitinib by mouth, 5 to 10 mg twice daily. Tofacitinib therapy took 6 to 18 months; 6 months off drug came after.

For this clone: The antigen is unknown.

In each case, RNA was isolated and then reverse transcribed into cDNA as the sequencing template. The repertoire was sequenced with immunoSEQ multiplex PCR; TCRdb's copy has only in-frame clones and lacks some. The data contain tens of thousands of clones, 45% to 50% of them singletons. General study findings and limits: Affected lesional scalp, above all in alopecia totalis/universalis, was more clonal than normal scalp.

Collection of lesional scalp punch biopsies and peripheral blood was performed in alopecia areata patients. Sequencing was performed on CD8+ T cells sorted from blood, taken at week 0. The sequence derives from a human donor with alopecia areata.

Here the CDR3 DNA reads TGCAGCGTGGTGGGGTCTTGGTACGAGCAGTACTTC. This encodes CSVVGSWYEQYF. The chain couples TRBV29-1 to TRBJ2-7, with D hard to call. Between the trimmed V and J ends, which lost 6 bases and 4 bases, there was a span of 13 bases. Germline V gives CDR1 SQVTM, CDR2 ANQGSEA. CDR3 size: 12 residues.